Shown below are 29 T cell receptor beta chains from a single sample sequenced in a study of blood T cell repertoires in COVID-19. Sequenced by immunoSEQ multiplex PCR; TCRdb stores in-frame clones only, minus some. The sample records a few hundred thousand clones, roughly 92% being singletons. Sequences were obtained from PBMCs or T cells enriched from blood (not recorded which). The receptors derive from a woman aged 40 to 49 who had been exposed to COVID-19.

This sequence joins TRBV18 and TRBJ2-1; TRBD2 aligns across 13 bases. The CDR3 totals 21 residues. After removal of 0 bases from V and 7 bases from J, the junction contained 18 bases not matched to a gene. The germline V gene encodes CDR1 KGHSH and CDR2 LQKENI. CDR3 region: CASSPPFGLAGAAYLENEQFF. In nucleotides, the CDR3 is TGTGCCAGCTCACCACCGTTTGGACTAGCGGGGGCCGCTTACCTGGAGAATGAGCAGTTCTTC.

This sequence joins TRBV5-1 and TRBJ2-3; 7 bases are shared with TRBD1. V was clipped by 4 bases and J by 7 bases; unmatched bases: 9. Germline loops: CDR1 SGHRS, CDR2 YFSETQ. The CDR3 spans 14 residues. This CDR3 is CASSLGTVLNTQYF. The CDR3 nucleotides read TGCGCCAGCAGCCTCGGGACAGTTCTAAATACGCAGTATTTT.

V gene TRBV5-1 combines with J gene TRBJ2-5; TRBD2 might be the D (7 bases). This CDR3 is 15 amino acids long. Germline V gene data show CDR1 as SGHRS and CDR2 as YFSETQ. Trimming shortened V by 3 bases and J by 0 bases, and 12 bases separated the two germline ends. In DNA, the CDR3 is TGCGCCAGCAGCTGGGGAGGGGGGGACCAAGAGACCCAGTACTTC. As protein: CASSWGGGDQETQYF.

A remark on this clone: A read error may account for a junction end that differs from germline. The V gene is TRBV7-7, the J gene TRBJ2-2; D may be TRBD1 (5 bases). Germline CDR1 and CDR2: SSHAT and FNYEAQ (reference sequence). This CDR3 spans 15 amino acids. CDR3 bases: TGTGCTAGCAGCTTGCGGACACCCGGGACCGGGGAGCTGTTTTTT. Amino acid sequence: CASSLRTPGTGELFF.

The J gene is TRBJ2-2, the V gene TRBV19; D ambiguous. The CDR3 is made up of 12 amino acids. Looked up from germline, CDR1 is LNHDA and CDR2 is SQIVND (reference sequence). The V end was cut by 4 bases, the J end by 4 bases, with 4 bases between. The CDR3, as DNA: TGTGCCAGTAGTACTACCACCGGGGAGCTGTTTTTT. It yields the protein CASSTTTGELFF. The complete variable domain, with remaining parts taken from reference TRBV19 and TRBJ2-2, reads DGGITQSPKYLFRKEGQNVTLSCEQNLNHDAMYWYRQDPGQGLRLIYYSQIVNDFQKGDIAEGYSVSREKKESFPLTVTSAQKNPTAFYLCASSTTTGELFFGEGSRLTVL.

The chain uses TRBV3-1 (or the pseudogene TRBV3-2) and TRBJ2-3; 7 positions agree with TRBD2. The germline gives CDR1 LGHDT, CDR2 YNNKEL (reference sequence). V lost 0 bases and J lost 1; bases outside the gene matches: 4. The CDR3 contains 16 residues. In DNA form, the CDR3 reads TGTGCCAGCAGCCAAGATCGACGGGGGGGCACAGATACGCAGTATTTT. Protein sequence: CASSQDRRGGTDTQYF.

The V gene is TRBV30, the J gene TRBJ1-1, with a weak D call TRBD1 (6 bases). V dropped 4 bases and J dropped 4 bases, with 13 bases sitting between them. The germline V gene encodes CDR1 GTSNPN and CDR2 SVGIG (reference sequence). This CDR3 is 13 amino acids long. The CDR3 reads CAWTSRGSTEAFF. CDR3 sequence (DNA): TGTGCCTGGACCTCCAGGGGAAGCACTGAAGCTTTCTTT.

The genes are TRBV3-1 (or the pseudogene TRBV3-2) and TRBJ1-2; no clear D. The CDR3 has 11 residues. Germline loops: CDR1 LGHDT, CDR2 YNNKEL (reference sequence). V was cut by 8 bases and J by 4 bases, with 8 bases left in between. CDR3 DNA sequence: TGTGCCAGCGAGGGAGGCTATGGCTACACCTTC. Residues: CASEGGYGYTF.

The V and J genes are TRBV12-3 or TRBV12-4 and TRBJ1-6; perhaps TRBD1 as D (6 bases). V was shortened by 3 bases and J by 15 bases, with 9 bases between the two germline ends. CDR3 length: 11 residues. The CDR3 sequence is CASSFGGLLHF. Written as DNA, the CDR3 is TGTGCCAGCAGTTTTGGGGGCCTCCTCCACTTT.

The rearrangement links TRBV19 to TRBJ2-6; a possible D gene is TRBD2 (7 bases). Germline values: CDR1 LNHDA, CDR2 SQIVND (reference sequence). This CDR3 is built from 17 residues. The ends were cut back, 3 bases at V and 2 bases at J, with 14 bases in the middle. CDR3 sequence reads: CASSMAGAGAGANVLTF. In nucleotides, the CDR3 is TGTGCCAGTAGTATGGCGGGGGCAGGAGCTGGGGCCAACGTCCTGACTTTC. Full variable domain (remainder filled in from reference TRBV19 and TRBJ2-6): DGGITQSPKYLFRKEGQNVTLSCEQNLNHDAMYWYRQDPGQGLRLIYYSQIVNDFQKGDIAEGYSVSREKKESFPLTVTSAQKNPTAFYLCASSMAGAGAGANVLTFGAGSRLTVL.

J is TRBJ2-1 and V is TRBV9; a possible D gene is TRBD2 (5 bases). CDR3 length: 15 amino acids. Trimming removed 0 bases from V and 7 bases from J, with 14 bases in between. The germline V gene has CDR1 SGDLS and CDR2 YYNGEE. The CDR3 spells CASSVGILVQNEQFF. CDR3 DNA: TGTGCCAGCAGCGTAGGTATACTAGTCCAAAATGAGCAGTTCTTC. The variable domain in full, completed from reference TRBV9 and TRBJ2-1, reads DSGVTQTPKHLITATGQRVTLRCSPRSGDLSVYWYQQSLDQGLQFLIQYYNGEERAKGNILERFSAQQFPDLHSELNLSSLELGDSALYFCASSVGILVQNEQFFGPGTRLTVL.

The V call is TRBV27, the J call TRBJ2-1, with 7 bases matching TRBD1. This CDR3 is built from 15 residues. V dropped 1 base and J dropped 7; count of bases not matched to a gene: 7. Germline V gene sequence: CDR1 MNHEY, CDR2 SMNVEV (reference sequence). CDR3 region: CASSLWFTGVNEQFF. The CDR3 DNA is TGTGCCAGCAGTTTATGGTTCACAGGGGTTAATGAGCAGTTCTTC.

The rearrangement links TRBV12-5 to TRBJ1-5, with D possibly TRBD1 on 5 matching bases. This CDR3 is built from 18 residues. Germline loops: CDR1 LGHNT, CDR2 FRNRAP. V lost 2 bases and J lost 0, with 17 bases in between. CDR3 sequence: CASGLTPAGWSSNQPQHF. In DNA form, the CDR3 reads TGTGCTAGTGGTTTGACCCCCGCAGGGTGGAGTAGCAATCAGCCCCAGCATTTT.

This clone was detected only once. This chain connects TRBV7-6 to TRBJ2-1; D might be TRBD1 (6 bases). This CDR3 comprises 13 residues. Trimming took off 5 bases at V and 8 bases at J, with 13 bases between the two ends. CDR1 is SGHVS and CDR2 is FNYEAQ in the germline V gene. CDR3 amino acids: CASSHRVGYEQFF. CDR3 sequence (DNA): TGTGCCAGCAGCCACAGGGTCGGGTATGAGCAGTTCTTC.

This chain joins TRBV18 and TRBJ1-3; 9 nucleotides match TRBD1. With 2 bases clipped from V and 3 bases from J, the junction kept 5 bases outside the gene matches. Germline V gene sequence: CDR1 KGHSH, CDR2 LQKENI. The CDR3 contains 16 residues. This chain's CDR3 is CASSPTRDRVGNTIYF. Here the CDR3 DNA reads TGTGCCAGCTCACCAACCCGGGACAGGGTTGGAAACACCATATATTTT.

The J gene is TRBJ1-1, the V gene TRBV25-1; 10 bases match TRBD1. J lost 6 bases, V lost 4 bases, and 5 bases had no gene match. The germline V gene has CDR1 MGHDK and CDR2 SYGVNS. This CDR3 region has 14 residues. The DNA for the CDR3 is TGTGCCAGCAGTGCGGGACAGGGGACCGCTGAAGCTTTCTTT. Translated, it gives CASSAGQGTAEAFF.

The CDR3 bases are TGTGCCTGGAGTCTTCAGGGAAACTACGAGCAGTACTTC. Protein sequence: CAWSLQGNYEQYF. J is TRBJ2-7 and V is TRBV30; TRBD1 is a possible D gene (5 bases). The CDR3 consists of 13 residues. Germline loops: CDR1 GTSNPN, CDR2 SVGIG (reference sequence). The V end was cut by 2 bases, the J end by 3 bases, with 11 bases between. The whole variable domain, filled in from reference TRBV30 and TRBJ2-7, reads SQTIHQWPATLVQPVGSPLSLECTVEGTSNPNLYWYRQAAGRGLQLLFYSVGIGQISSEVPQNLSASRPQDRQFILSSKKLLLSDSGFYLCAWSLQGNYEQYFGPGTRLTVT.

V is TRBV18 and J is TRBJ2-3; D not certain. The germline V and J ends were trimmed by 3 bases and 0 bases, with 13 bases remaining between them. The CDR3 contains 16 residues. Germline V lookup: CDR1 KGHSH, CDR2 LQKENI. The CDR3 is CASSPPTGLSTDTQYF. CDR3 DNA: TGTGCCAGCTCACCGCCAACGGGTCTTAGCACAGATACGCAGTATTTT.

The V call is TRBV24-1, the J call TRBJ1-2, with TRBD1 as a possible D gene (6 bases). V dropped 3 bases and J dropped 3 bases, with 16 bases sitting between them. The length of the CDR3 is 16 residues. Germline V gene data show CDR1 as KGHDR and CDR2 as SFDVKD. CDR3 nucleotide sequence: TGTGCCACCAGTGATGGGACACAACGAGGCGACTATGGCTACACCTTC. Encoded protein: CATSDGTQRGDYGYTF.

This clone was observed once. The V and J genes are TRBV6-5 and TRBJ2-3; 7 bases agree with TRBD1. The CDR3 extends over 15 amino acids. Germline V CDR1 and CDR2: MNHEY, SVGAGI. The V and J ends lost 6 bases and 2 bases, in that order; junction bases with no gene match: 8. DNA of the CDR3: TGTGCCAGCAGATCCGACAGGGCCGTCACAGATACGCAGTATTTT. The encoded protein is CASRSDRAVTDTQYF.

The rearrangement uses TRBV10-2 and TRBJ2-1; 8 bases match TRBD1. The CDR3 runs 15 residues. The J segment lost 10 bases and the V segment lost 4 bases, leaving 12 bases of the junction unmatched. Germline V lookup: CDR1 WSHSY, CDR2 SAAADI. The CDR3 sequence is CASSVGRQGLAEQFF. CDR3 DNA: TGCGCCAGCAGTGTGGGACGACAGGGGTTGGCCGAGCAGTTCTTC.

The count of this clone is one. The chain carries TRBV11-3 and TRBJ2-7; D is unclear. This CDR3 contains 13 residues. Trimming removed 5 bases from V and 3 bases from J, with 11 bases in between. In germline, CDR1 is SGHNT, CDR2 YENEEA. This CDR3 reads CASSPRRVYEQYF. CDR3 DNA sequence: TGTGCCAGCAGCCCCCGCCGGGTCTACGAGCAGTACTTC.

This sequence joins TRBV27 and TRBJ1-4, with 7 bases fitting TRBD1. The junction had 10 bases not matched to a gene; V was cut back by 4 bases and J by 5 bases. The CDR3 is made up of 16 amino acids. Germline V gives CDR1 MNHEY, CDR2 SMNVEV (reference sequence). This CDR3 reads CASSSKGARINEKLFF. In nucleotides, the CDR3 is TGTGCCAGCAGTTCTAAGGGGGCCAGAATAAATGAAAAACTGTTTTTT.

This clone was detected once. The J gene is TRBJ2-1, the V gene TRBV10-3; 16 positions agree with TRBD2. After removal of 6 bases from V and 6 bases from J, the junction contained 5 bases not matched to a gene. The CDR3 is 16 amino acids. CDR1 and CDR2 from the germline V gene are ENHRY and SYGVKD. The CDR3 protein is CAIRGTSGRARNEQFF. CDR3 coding DNA: TGTGCCATCAGGGGGACTAGCGGGAGGGCCCGCAATGAGCAGTTCTTC.

The chain couples TRBV5-1 to TRBJ2-1, with 7 bases matching TRBD1. The CDR3 has 15 amino acids. Germline assignment: CDR1 SGHRS and CDR2 YFSETQ. V lost 3 bases, J lost 5 bases, and 8 bases stayed unmatched. CDR3 nucleotide sequence: TGCGCCAGCAGCTACCAGACAGGGAAGAACAATGAGCAGTTCTTC. Protein product: CASSYQTGKNNEQFF.

This clone was seen just once. The V gene is TRBV7-8, the J gene TRBJ1-2; 9 bases line up with TRBD1. Germline CDR1 and CDR2: SGHVS and FQNEAQ. The CDR3 runs 17 residues. The ends lost 5 bases at V and 3 bases at J; junction bases unmatched: 13. The CDR3 sequence: CASSKNPGQGGDYGYTF. The CDR3 DNA is TGTGCCAGCAGCAAAAACCCGGGACAGGGAGGGGACTATGGCTACACCTTC. The complete variable domain, with remaining parts taken from reference TRBV7-8 and TRBJ1-2, reads GAGVSQSPRYKVAKRGQDVALRCDPISGHVSLFWYQQALGQGPEFLTYFQNEAQLDKSGLPSDRFFAERPEGSVSTLKIQRTQQEDSAVYLCASSKNPGQGGDYGYTFGSGTRLTVV.

The V gene is TRBV7-6, the J gene TRBJ2-7, with 7 bases lining up with TRBD1. Germline-derived CDR1 and CDR2 are SGHVS and FNYEAQ. The CDR3 length is 11 residues. V lost 5 bases to trimming and J lost 7 bases; unmatched junction nucleotides: 2. CDR3 protein: CASSNRGEQYF. The CDR3 nucleotides read TGTGCCAGCAGCAACAGGGGAGAGCAGTACTTC.

V usage is TRBV9 and J usage is TRBJ2-3, with 9 bases that match TRBD1. V was clipped by 3 bases and J by 0 bases; unmatched bases: 17. Germline V gives CDR1 SGDLS, CDR2 YYNGEE. The CDR3 extends over 20 amino acids. In DNA form, the CDR3 reads TGTGCCAGCAGCGCCGCCGGGACAGGGCGCGGGAGTGCTAGCACAGATACGCAGTATTTT. This encodes CASSAAGTGRGSASTDTQYF.

The sample holds one count of this clone. The chain couples TRBV24-1 to TRBJ2-7; 7 bases line up with TRBD2. From germline, CDR1 is KGHDR and CDR2 SFDVKD. With V trimmed by 8 bases and J by 3 bases, 18 bases remained unmatched. The CDR3 is 17 residues long. The CDR3 loop reads CATILWQGQRDYYEQYF. CDR3 DNA: TGTGCCACCATCCTTTGGCAGGGTCAACGGGACTACTACGAGCAGTACTTC.